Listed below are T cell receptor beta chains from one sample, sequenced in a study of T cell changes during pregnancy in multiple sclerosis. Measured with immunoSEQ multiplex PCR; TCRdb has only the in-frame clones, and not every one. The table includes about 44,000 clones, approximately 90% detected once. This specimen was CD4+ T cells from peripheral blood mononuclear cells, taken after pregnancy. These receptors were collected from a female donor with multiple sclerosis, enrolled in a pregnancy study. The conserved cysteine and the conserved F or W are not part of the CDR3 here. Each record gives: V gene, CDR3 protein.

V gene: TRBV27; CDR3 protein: ASRGLAEAHEQF
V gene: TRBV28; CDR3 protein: ASRPTGGPGSRSYEQY
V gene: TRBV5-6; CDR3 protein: ASSLGLVSTDTQY
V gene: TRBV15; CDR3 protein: ATSRDRTGSNEQF
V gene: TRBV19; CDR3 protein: ASSIRGINTEAF
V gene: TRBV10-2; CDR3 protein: ASRGTSGSNEQF
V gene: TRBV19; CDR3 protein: ASSMGEKVRGNQPQH
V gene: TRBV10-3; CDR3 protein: AISPGETQY
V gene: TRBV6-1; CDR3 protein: ASSRLAGRGETQY
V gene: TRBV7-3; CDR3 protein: ASSPRASGTNEQF
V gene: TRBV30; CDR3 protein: AWRINYGYT
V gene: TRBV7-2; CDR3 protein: ASSYVRNYEQY
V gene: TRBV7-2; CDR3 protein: ASSFSAEQF
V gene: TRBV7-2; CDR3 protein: ASSLVQGGTEAF
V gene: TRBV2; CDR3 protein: ATSRQGNSPLH
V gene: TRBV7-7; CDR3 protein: ASSVGGKTDTQY
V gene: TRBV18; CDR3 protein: ASSPRRGSYEQY
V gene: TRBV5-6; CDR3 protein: ASSASGQGSYNEQF
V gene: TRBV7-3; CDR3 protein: ASTLGGRNTDTQY
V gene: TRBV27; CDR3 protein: ASSPDRVVGTQY
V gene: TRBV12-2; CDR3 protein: ASRLETKGFSRDREFDKNIQY
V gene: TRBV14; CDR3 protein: ASSQVAQSEAF
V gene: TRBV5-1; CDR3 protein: ASSSQGEQF
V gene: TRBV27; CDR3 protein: ASSLLQGYEQY
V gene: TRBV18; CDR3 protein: ASSPGQGGETQY
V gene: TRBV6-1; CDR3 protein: ASSERGASDEQF
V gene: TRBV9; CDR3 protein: ASSVTGEGSYEQY
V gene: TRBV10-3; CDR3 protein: AIKLAGSYEQY
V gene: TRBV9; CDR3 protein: ASSETGGFSNEQF
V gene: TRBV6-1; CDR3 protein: ASRQISLQPQH
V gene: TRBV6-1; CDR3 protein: ASISSVRTGELF
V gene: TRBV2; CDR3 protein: ASRTSGITGELF
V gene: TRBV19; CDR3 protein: ASSIGLAVYNEQF
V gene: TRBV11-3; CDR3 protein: ASSSGQETQY
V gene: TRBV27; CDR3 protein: ASSLLGTGGSGANVLT
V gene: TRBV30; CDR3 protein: AWTRNRGRETQY
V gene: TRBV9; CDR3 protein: ASSVTSAYQETQY
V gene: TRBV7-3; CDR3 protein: ASSLNPGDQETQY
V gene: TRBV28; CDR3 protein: ASSRDGEQY
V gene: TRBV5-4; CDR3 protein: ASSHPASGRGAEQY
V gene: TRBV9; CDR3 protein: ASSPRPGVSGRYEQY
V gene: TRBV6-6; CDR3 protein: ASSLRGLAGSNEQF
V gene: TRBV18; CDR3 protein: ASSPGNQETQY
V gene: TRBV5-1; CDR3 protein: ASVPVAGVNEQF
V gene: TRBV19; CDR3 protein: ASKKETAGGSGGTQY
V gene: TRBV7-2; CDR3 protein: ASSFNSGGSEQY
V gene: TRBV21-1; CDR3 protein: ARKEGDTEAF
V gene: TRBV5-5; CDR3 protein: ASSLEWGNEKLF
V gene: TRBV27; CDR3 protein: ASRRDSRAF
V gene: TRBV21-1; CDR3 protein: ASSKVRTTGAKYFSPQH
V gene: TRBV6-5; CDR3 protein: ASSYHSRVNYGYT
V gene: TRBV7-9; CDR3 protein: ASSLGTGNYGYT
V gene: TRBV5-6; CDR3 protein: ASSLGQEPEAF